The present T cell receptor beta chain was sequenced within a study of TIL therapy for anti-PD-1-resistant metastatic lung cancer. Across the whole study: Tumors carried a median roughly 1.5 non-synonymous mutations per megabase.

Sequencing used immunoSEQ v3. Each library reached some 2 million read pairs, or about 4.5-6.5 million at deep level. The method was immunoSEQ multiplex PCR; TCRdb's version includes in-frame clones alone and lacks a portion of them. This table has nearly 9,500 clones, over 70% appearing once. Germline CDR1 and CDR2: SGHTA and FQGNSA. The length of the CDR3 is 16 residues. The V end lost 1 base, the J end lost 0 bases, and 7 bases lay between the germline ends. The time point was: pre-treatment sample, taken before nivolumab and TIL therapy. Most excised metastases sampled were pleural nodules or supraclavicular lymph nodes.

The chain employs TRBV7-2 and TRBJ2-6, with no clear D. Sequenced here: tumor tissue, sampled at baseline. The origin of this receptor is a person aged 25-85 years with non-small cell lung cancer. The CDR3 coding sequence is TGTGCCAGCAGCTTAGATTTTCCCTCTGGGGCCAACGTCCTGACTTTC. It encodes CASSLDFPSGANVLTF. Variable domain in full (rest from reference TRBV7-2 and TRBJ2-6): GAGVSQSPSNKVTEKGKDVELRCDPISGHTALYWYRQSLGQGLEFLIYFQGNSAPDKSGLPSDRFSAERTGGSVSTLTIQRTQQEDSAVYLCASSLDFPSGANVLTFGAGSRLTVL.